This TCR beta chain originates from a study of shared clonotypes between healthy human individuals. Trimming stripped 3 bases from V and 4 bases from J, with 16 bases between. The CDR3 has 16 residues. Germline CDR1 and CDR2: SGDLS and YYNGEE. Replicate PCRs for sorted subsets used roughly 200 ng DNA; this equaled around 29,000 T cell genomes. The assay was immunoSEQ multiplex PCR, and TCRdb's table has in-frame clones only and misses some. The sample has millions of clones, just over 90% seen once; the top ten hold roughly 0.15%. The chain links TRBV9 to TRBJ2-2; tentative D call: TRBD1 (6 bases). The sequence came from a man between 18 and 35 years old in good health. Sequencing was carried out using naive CD4+ T cells sorted from blood. Subset meaning: CD45RA+ positively selected. CDR3: CASSEGGSLPTGELFF. CDR3 nucleotides: TGTGCCAGCAGCGAAGGGGGATCCTTACCCACCGGGGAGCTGTTTTTT.